Ten or more counts support the clone carrying this T cell receptor (beta chain). Its cognate antigen is unknown. The data were taken from a study of neurological immune-mediated disorders. Study-wide findings and caveats: The absence of shared CDR3 amino acid sequences among expanded clones across subjects suggests private repertoires in all groups.

The time point is: technical triplicate 1. 2 million unsorted PBMCs were stored in RNAlater at -80 °C before RNA extraction. 5'RACE with 10-nucleotide random UMIs generated the cDNA. In every sequencing run, more than 170 million TCR-beta sequences were generated from 15-18 subjects. From the 5' RACE reads, TCRdb called clonotypes with MiXCR, one entry per CDR3 protein. The profile covers about 38,000 distinct CDR3 sequences, with around 10% appearing a single time and roughly 3.9% taken by the ten largest. The V end lost 3 bases, the J end lost 0 bases, and 20 bases lay between the germline ends. The CDR3 consists of 18 residues. Germline lookup yields CDR1 KGHSH and CDR2 LQKENI.

This clonotype was sampled from a man in his 60s with HTLV-1-associated myelopathy (HAM/TSP). The chain uses TRBV18 and TRBJ1-2, with a tentative D call TRBD1 (6 bases). Specimen: PBMCs. The CDR3: CASSPGDKGTFANYGYTF. The CDR3 DNA reads as TGTGCCAGCTCACCGGGGGACAAGGGGACATTTGCTAACTATGGCTACACCTTC.